This T cell receptor (beta chain) was documented in a study of blood T cell repertoires in COVID-19. Study information: The analysed material was cDNA or gDNA that came from T cells, B-cell-depleted T cells, or PBMCs.

V trimming: 5 bases; J trimming: 3 bases; junction bases outside the gene matches: 8. Germline loops: CDR1 SGHDT, CDR2 YYEEEE. This CDR3 spans 15 amino acids. Profiling relied on immunoSEQ multiplex PCR, and the TCRdb table lists in-frame clones only, not all of them. The table has 95,000 to 100,000 clones, more than 80% seen once. This clonotype was sampled from a human donor in a cohort sampled during active COVID-19. The sample consisted of peripheral blood. This chain uses TRBV5-6 with TRBJ2-7; 10 bases line up with TRBD1. The CDR3 reads CASRPGQGLFYEQYF. The CDR3 region has the DNA TGTGCCAGCAGACCGGGACAGGGGTTGTTCTACGAGCAGTACTTC.